One T cell receptor (beta chain) is described in this entry. Germline CDR1 SEHNR, CDR2 FQNEAQ (reference sequence). CDR3 length: 14 residues. Trimming left V 2 bases short and J 4 bases short, with 11 bases between. An amount of RNA that ranged from about 0.45 to 1 ug was reverse transcribed with random hexamers. With immunoSEQ multiplex PCR, TCR beta CDR3 was amplified across 54 Vbeta and 13 Jbeta. Using its own MiXCR run on the immunoSEQ multiplex PCR reads, TCRdb lists one record per CDR3 protein. The sample shows 150,000 or so distinct CDR3 sequences, around 93% of them seen only once. These data belong to a study of CD8 T cells in Susac syndrome.

The chain has TRBV7-9 and TRBJ1-2, with D possibly matching TRBD1 (5 bases). Sequenced material: CD4+ T cells from PBMCs. The clonotype was recovered from a human donor in good health. In DNA form, the CDR3 reads TGTGCCAGCAGCTTATCAGGGTTGACCTATGGCTACACCTTC. Translation gives CASSLSGLTYGYTF. The whole variable domain, filled in from reference TRBV7-9 and TRBJ1-2, reads DTGVSQNPRHKITKRGQNVTFRCDPISEHNRLYWYRQTLGQGPEFLTYFQNEAQLEKSRLLSDRFSAERPKGSFSTLEIQRTEQGDSAMYLCASSLSGLTYGYTFGSGTRLTVV.